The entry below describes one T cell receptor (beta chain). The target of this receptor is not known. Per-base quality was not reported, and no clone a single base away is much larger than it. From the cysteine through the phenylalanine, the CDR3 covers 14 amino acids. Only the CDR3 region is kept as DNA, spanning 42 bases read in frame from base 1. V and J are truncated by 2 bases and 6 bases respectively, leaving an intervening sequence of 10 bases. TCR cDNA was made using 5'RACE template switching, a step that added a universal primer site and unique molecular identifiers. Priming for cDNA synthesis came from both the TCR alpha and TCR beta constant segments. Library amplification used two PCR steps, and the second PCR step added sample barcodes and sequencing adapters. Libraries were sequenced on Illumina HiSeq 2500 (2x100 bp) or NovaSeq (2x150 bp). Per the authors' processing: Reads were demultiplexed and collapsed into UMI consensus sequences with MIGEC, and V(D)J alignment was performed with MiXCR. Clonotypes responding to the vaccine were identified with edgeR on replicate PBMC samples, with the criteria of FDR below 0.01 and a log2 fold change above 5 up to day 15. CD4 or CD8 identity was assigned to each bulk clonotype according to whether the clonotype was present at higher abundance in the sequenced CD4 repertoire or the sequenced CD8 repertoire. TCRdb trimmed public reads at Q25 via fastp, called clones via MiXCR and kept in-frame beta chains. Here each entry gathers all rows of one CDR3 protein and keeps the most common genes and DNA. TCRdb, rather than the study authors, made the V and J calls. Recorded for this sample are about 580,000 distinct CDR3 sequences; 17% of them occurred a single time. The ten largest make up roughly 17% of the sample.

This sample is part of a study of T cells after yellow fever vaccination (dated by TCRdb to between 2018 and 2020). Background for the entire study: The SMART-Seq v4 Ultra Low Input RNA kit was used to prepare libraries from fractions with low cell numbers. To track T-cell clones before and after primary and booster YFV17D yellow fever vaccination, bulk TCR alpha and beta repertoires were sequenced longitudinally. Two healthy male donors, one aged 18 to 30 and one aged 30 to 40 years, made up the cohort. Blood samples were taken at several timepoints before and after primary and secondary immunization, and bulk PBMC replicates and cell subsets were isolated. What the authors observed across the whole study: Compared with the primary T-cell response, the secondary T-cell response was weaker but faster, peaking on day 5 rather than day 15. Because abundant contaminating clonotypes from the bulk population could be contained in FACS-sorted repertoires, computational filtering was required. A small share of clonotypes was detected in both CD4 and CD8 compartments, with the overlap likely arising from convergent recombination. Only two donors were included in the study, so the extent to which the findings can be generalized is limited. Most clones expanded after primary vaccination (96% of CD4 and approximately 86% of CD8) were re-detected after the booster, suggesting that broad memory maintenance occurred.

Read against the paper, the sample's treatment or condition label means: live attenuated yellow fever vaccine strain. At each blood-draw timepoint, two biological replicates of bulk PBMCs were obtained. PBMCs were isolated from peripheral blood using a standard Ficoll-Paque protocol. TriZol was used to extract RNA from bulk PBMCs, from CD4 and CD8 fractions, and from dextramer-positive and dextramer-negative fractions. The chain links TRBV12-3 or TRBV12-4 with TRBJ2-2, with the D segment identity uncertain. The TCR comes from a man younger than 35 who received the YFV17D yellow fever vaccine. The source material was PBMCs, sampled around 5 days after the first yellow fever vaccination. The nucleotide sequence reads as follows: TGTGCCAGCAGTTTAAATGGGTTCGCCGGGGAGCTGTTTTTT. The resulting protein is CASSLNGFAGELFF.